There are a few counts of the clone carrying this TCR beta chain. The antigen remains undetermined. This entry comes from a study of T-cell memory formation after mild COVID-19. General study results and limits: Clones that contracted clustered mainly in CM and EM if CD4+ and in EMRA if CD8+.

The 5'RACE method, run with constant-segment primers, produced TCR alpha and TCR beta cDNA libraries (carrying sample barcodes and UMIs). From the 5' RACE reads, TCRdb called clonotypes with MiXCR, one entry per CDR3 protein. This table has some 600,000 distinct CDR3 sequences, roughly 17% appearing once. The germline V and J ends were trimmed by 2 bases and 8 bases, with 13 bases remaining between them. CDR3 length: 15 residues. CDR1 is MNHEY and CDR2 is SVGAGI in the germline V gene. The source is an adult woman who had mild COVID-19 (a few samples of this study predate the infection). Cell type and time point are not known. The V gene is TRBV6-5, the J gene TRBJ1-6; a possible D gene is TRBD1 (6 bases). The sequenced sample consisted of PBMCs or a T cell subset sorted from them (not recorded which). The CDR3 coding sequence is TGTGCCAGCAGTTACAGGGCAGGGGTGGATTCACCCCTCCACTTT. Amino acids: CASSYRAGVDSPLHF.